This passage covers 4 T cell receptor beta chains from one sample sequenced in a study of blood T cell repertoires in COVID-19. Sequencing used immunoSEQ multiplex PCR; TCRdb keeps in-frame clones, though not all of them. The sample includes around 140,000 clones, approximately 85% of them seen just once. Sequencing used PBMCs or T cells enriched from blood (not recorded which). The receptors here all came from a woman in her forties or fifties with acute COVID-19.

The CDR3 loop reads CASRFGQENQPQHF. As DNA, the CDR3 is TGTGCCAGCAGATTCGGACAGGAAAATCAGCCCCAGCATTTT. The chain uses TRBV6-5 and TRBJ1-5; TRBD1 matches at 7 bases. Germline CDR1 MNHEY, CDR2 SVGAGI. The length of the CDR3 is 14 residues. Trimming at V came to 6 bases and at J to 4 bases, leaving 6 bases not matched to a gene.

The chain is built from TRBV30 and TRBJ2-7; TRBD2 agrees at 12 bases. From germline, CDR1 is GTSNPN and CDR2 SVGIG (reference sequence). V shed 0 bases, J shed 5 bases, and the junction held 5 bases outside the gene matches. The CDR3 loop spans 15 amino acids. In DNA, the CDR3 is TGTGCCTGGAGTGTACTAGCGGGAGGCAGGGACGAGCAGTACTTC. Its protein is CAWSVLAGGRDEQYF.

This chain uses TRBV5-8 with TRBJ1-1, with D tentatively TRBD1 (5 bases). Germline CDR1 reads SGHTS; CDR2 reads YDEGEE. CDR3 length equals 13 residues. The germline V and J ends were trimmed by 0 bases and 8 bases, with 11 bases remaining between them. The DNA of the CDR3 is TGTGCCAGCAGCTTGGTTCCGGGGGAAGAAGCTTTCTTT. Translating it yields CASSLVPGEEAFF.

The V and J genes are TRBV7-9 and TRBJ2-1; the match to TRBD2 covers 9 bases. The V segment lost 3 bases and the J segment 6 bases; nucleotides outside the gene matches: 9. The germline V gene encodes CDR1 SEHNR and CDR2 FQNEAQ (reference sequence). The length of the CDR3 is 16 residues. The CDR3 loop reads CASSFLAGVGGNEQFF. The CDR3, as DNA: TGTGCCAGCAGCTTTTTAGCGGGAGTGGGGGGCAATGAGCAGTTCTTC. Combining the CDR3 with reference TRBV7-9 and TRBJ2-1 gives the whole variable domain DTGVSQNPRHKITKRGQNVTFRCDPISEHNRLYWYRQTLGQGPEFLTYFQNEAQLEKSRLLSDRFSAERPKGSFSTLEIQRTEQGDSAMYLCASSFLAGVGGNEQFFGPGTRLTVL.